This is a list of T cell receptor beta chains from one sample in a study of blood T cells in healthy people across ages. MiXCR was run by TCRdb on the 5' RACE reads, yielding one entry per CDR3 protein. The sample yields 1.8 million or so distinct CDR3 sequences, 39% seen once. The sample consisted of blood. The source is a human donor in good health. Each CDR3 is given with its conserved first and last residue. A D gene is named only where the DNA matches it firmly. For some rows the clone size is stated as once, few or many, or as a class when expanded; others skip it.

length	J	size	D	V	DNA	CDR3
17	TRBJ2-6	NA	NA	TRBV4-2	TGTGCCAGCAGCCACTCGCGTGGGGGCTCTGGGGCCAACGTCCTGACTTTC	CASSHSRGGSGANVLTF
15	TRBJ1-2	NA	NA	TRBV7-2	TGTGCCAGCAGCTTACGCCATGCGCCCAACTATGGCTACACCTTC	CASSLRHAPNYGYTF
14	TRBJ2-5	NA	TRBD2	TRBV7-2	TGTGCCGGCAGCTTAATAACGGGGGGAGAGACCCAGTACTTC	CAGSLITGGETQYF
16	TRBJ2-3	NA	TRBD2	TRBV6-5	TGTGCCAGCAGTTCCCGTTGGGGGGGTAGCACAGATACGCAGTATTTT	CASSSRWGGSTDTQYF
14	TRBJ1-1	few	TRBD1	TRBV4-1	TGCGCCAGCAGCCAAGGGGGACAGCACACTGAAGCTTTCTTT	CASSQGGQHTEAFF
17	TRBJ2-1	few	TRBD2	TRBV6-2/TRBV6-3	TGTGCCAGCAGTTCCCGGGGTAGCGGGGGACTATACAATGAGCAGTTCTTC	CASSSRGSGGLYNEQFF
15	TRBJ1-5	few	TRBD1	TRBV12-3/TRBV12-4	TGTGCCAGCAGTCCTTCCGGGACAGGTAGTCAGCCCCAGCATTTT	CASSPSGTGSQPQHF
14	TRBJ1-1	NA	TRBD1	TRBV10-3	TGTGCCATCAATGGTCAGGGGGCGTTAACTGAAGCTTTCTTT	CAINGQGALTEAFF
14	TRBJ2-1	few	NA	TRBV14	TGTGCCAGCAGCCAAGACAGGTACCGGAATGAGCAGTTCTTC	CASSQDRYRNEQFF
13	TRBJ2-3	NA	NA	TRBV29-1	TGCAGCGGCACAGGGTTAGGCACAGATACGCAGTATTTT	CSGTGLGTDTQYF
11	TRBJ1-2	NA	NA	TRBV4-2	TGTGCCAGCAGGGAGGGGGATCGCTACACCTTC	CASREGDRYTF
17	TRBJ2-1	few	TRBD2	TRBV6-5	TGTGCCAGCAGTTACCACCCTAGCGGGGGGGCCGGTGATGAGCAGTTCTTC	CASSYHPSGGAGDEQFF
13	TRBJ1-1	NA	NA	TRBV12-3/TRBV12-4	TGTGCCAGCAGTTCGGACGGGGGGGCGCGGGCTTTCTTT	CASSSDGGARAFF
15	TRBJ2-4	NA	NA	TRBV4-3	TGCGCCAGCAGCCGAAGCCGTTCGGTTAGGAACATTCAGTACTTC	CASSRSRSVRNIQYF
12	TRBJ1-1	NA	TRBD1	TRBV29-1	TGCAGCGTTGACGTGACAGGGCATGAAGCTTTCTTT	CSVDVTGHEAFF
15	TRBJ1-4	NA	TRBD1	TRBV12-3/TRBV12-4	TGTGCCAGCACCGGTCGGGACAGCGATAATGAAAAACTGTTTTTT	CASTGRDSDNEKLFF
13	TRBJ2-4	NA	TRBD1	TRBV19	TGTGCCAGTAGTACACAGGGGTTGGGCATTCAGTACTTC	CASSTQGLGIQYF
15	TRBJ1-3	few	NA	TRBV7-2	TGTGCCAGCAGCCCTGGACGGCTCTCTGGAAACACCATATATTTT	CASSPGRLSGNTIYF
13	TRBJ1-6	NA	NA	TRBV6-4	TGTGCCAGCAGACAGCTCCCTAATTCACCCCTCCACTTT	CASRQLPNSPLHF
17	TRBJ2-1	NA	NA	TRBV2	TGTGCCAGCAGCGACCCCTGGGGCGTGCGGGGATACAATGAGCAGTTCTTC	CASSDPWGVRGYNEQFF
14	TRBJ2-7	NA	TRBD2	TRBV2	TGTGCCAGCAGTTGGACTAGCGGGACCTACGAGCAGTACTTC	CASSWTSGTYEQYF
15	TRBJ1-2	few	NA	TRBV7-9	TGTGCCAGCAGCTTAGATAGCGGTCCTAACTATGGCTACACCTTC	CASSLDSGPNYGYTF
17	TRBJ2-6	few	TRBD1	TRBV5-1	TGCGCCAGCAGTACGGGACAGAAACCTTCTGGGGCCAACGTCCTGACTTTC	CASSTGQKPSGANVLTF
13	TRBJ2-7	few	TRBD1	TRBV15	TGTGCCACCGAGGACAGGGAAGGCTACGAGCAGTACTTC	CATEDREGYEQYF
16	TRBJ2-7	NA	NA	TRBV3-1	TGTGCCAGCAGCCAAGTCCATAGCGGCGCCACCTACGAGCAGTACTTC	CASSQVHSGATYEQYF
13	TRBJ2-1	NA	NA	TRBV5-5	TGTGCCAGCTGGGGGGAGAACTACAATGAGCAGTTCTTC	CASWGENYNEQFF
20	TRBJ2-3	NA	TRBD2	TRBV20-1	TGCAGTGCTAGAGGGGTATACCTGCGCGGGGGGGCTGGCCGGACAGATACGCAGTATTTT	CSARGVYLRGGAGRTDTQYF
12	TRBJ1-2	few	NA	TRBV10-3	TGTGCCATCAGTTCCGGCAACTATGGCTACACCTTC	CAISSGNYGYTF
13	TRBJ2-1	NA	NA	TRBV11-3	TGTGCCAGTAGCTCCCTACGGGTCGATGAGCAGTTCTTC	CASSSLRVDEQFF
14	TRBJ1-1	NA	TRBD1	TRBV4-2	TGTGCCAGCAGCAAACACAGGGGTGACACTGAAGCTTTCTTT	CASSKHRGDTEAFF
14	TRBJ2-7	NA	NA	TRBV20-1	TGCAGTGCTAGAGGGGGCGGAGGGGGCTACGAGCAGTACTTC	CSARGGGGGYEQYF
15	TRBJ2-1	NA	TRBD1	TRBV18	TGTGCCAGCTCACCGACAGGGGGTGGCTACAATGAGCAGTTCTTC	CASSPTGGGYNEQFF
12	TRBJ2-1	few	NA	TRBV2	TGTGCCAGCAGTGAAAGATACAATGAGCAGTTCTTC	CASSERYNEQFF
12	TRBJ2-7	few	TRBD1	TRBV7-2	TGTGCCAGCAGGTCGACAGGGGGCGAGCAGTACTTC	CASRSTGGEQYF
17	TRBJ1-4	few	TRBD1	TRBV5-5	TGTGCCAGCAGCACCGGACAGGGGGCTCTGTCTAATGAAAAACTGTTTTTT	CASSTGQGALSNEKLFF
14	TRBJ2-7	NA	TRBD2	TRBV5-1	TGCGCCAGCAGCTTGGTTGGGCGGGAGGGCGAGCAGTACTTC	CASSLVGREGEQYF
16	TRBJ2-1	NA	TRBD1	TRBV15	TGTGCCACCAGCTCCCCCGACAGGGAACCCCTCAATGAGCAGTTCTTC	CATSSPDREPLNEQFF
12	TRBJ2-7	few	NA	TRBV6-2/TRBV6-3	TGTGCCAGCAGTAGAATGGGGGGCGAGCAGTACTTC	CASSRMGGEQYF
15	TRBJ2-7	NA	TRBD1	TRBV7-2	TGTGCCAGCAGCTCCCCCCTCGACAGGGCGTACGAGCAGTACTTC	CASSSPLDRAYEQYF
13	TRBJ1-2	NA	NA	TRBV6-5	TGTGCCAGCAGTTACCACGACAACTATGGCTACACCTTC	CASSYHDNYGYTF
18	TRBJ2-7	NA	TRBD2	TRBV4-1	TGCGCCAGCAGCCTCATCTACATGGACTCCGGGGGGACCCACGAGCAGTACTTC	CASSLIYMDSGGTHEQYF
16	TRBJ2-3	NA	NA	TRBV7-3	TGTGCCAGCAGCTTTTACGGGGGCGTCAGGACAGATACGCAGTATTTT	CASSFYGGVRTDTQYF
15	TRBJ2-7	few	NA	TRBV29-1	TGCAGCGTTGAAAAAGGGGGTCAGGGGACCTACGAGCAGTACTTC	CSVEKGGQGTYEQYF
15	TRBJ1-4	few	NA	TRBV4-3	TGCGCCAGCAGCCAAGACAGCTATATGGGGGAAAAACTGTTTTTT	CASSQDSYMGEKLFF